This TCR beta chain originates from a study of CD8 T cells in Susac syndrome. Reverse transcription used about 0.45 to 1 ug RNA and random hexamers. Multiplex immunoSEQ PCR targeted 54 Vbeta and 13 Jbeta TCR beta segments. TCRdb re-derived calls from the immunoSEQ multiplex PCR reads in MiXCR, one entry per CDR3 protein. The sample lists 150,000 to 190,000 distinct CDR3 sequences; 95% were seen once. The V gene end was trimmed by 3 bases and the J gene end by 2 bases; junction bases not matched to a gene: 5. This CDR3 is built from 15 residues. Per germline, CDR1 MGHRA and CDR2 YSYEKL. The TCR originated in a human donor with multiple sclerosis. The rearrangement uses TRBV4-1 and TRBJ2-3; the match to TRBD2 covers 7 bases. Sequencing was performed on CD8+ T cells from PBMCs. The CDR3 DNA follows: TGCGCCAGCAGCCACGGGACTACTTTCACAGATACGCAGTATTTT. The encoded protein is CASSHGTTFTDTQYF.